The 30 T cell receptor beta chains reported below all come from one sample, sequenced in a study of regulatory T cells in long-lasting Graves disease. Investigators prepared the TCR beta libraries by applying iRepertoire HTBI primers and Arm-PCR of CDR3 regions. One entry per CDR3 protein results from TCRdb running MiXCR on the multiplex PCR reads. The sample has roughly 260,000 distinct CDR3 sequences, 15% to 20% seen once. Noted time point: newly diagnosed GD, antithyroid drugs for less than 3 months. Isolated PBMC RNA provided the starting material for the TCR library. This same sample was also taken into another study, of T cells in Graves' hyperthyroidism and ophthalmopathy.

Source: peripheral blood mononuclear cells (PBMCs), taken at new diagnosis, from a patient treated with antithyroid drugs. All receptors derive from a woman in her twenties or thirties with Graves disease.

This clonotype was picked up many times. This chain connects TRBV19 to TRBJ2-1, with D possibly matching TRBD2 (6 bases). In germline, CDR1 is LNHDA, CDR2 SQIVND (reference sequence). Trimming removed 6 bases at V and 4 bases at J, with 13 bases between. This CDR3 region has 14 residues. The CDR3 sequence is CASSTGGRYNEQFF. CDR3 DNA: TGTGCCAGTAGCACCGGGGGACGTTACAATGAGCAGTTCTTC.

This clonotype was seen ten or more times. The chain combines TRBV20-1 with TRBJ2-3; D tentatively reads TRBD1 or TRBD2 (6 bases each). V shed 5 bases and J shed 2 bases, with 20 bases lying between them. The length of the CDR3 is 16 residues. The germline CDR1 and CDR2 sequences are DFQATT and SNEGSKA (reference sequence). The CDR3 nucleotides read TGCAGTGCTGTAGTGGGTACGGGGGCCCACACAGATACGCAGTATTTT. Translation gives CSAVVGTGAHTDTQYF.

In its sample, this clonotype was seen many times. This chain uses TRBV10-3 with TRBJ1-4; a possible D gene is TRBD1 (6 bases). This CDR3 region has 16 residues. Germline-derived CDR1 and CDR2 are ENHRY and SYGVKD. Trimming removed 3 bases from V and 6 bases from J, with 17 bases in between. The CDR3 DNA reads as TGTGCCATCAGTGACCTTATACAGGGCGGCGATGAAAAACTGTTTTTT. Its translation: CAISDLIQGGDEKLFF.

This clonotype was recorded many times. This chain connects TRBV2 to TRBJ1-2; D uncertain. Germline CDR1 is SNHLY and CDR2 is FYNNEI. Between the trimmed V and J ends, which lost 4 bases and 4 bases, there was a span of 1 base. The CDR3 is made up of 10 amino acids. The CDR3: CASSGYGYTF. CDR3 nucleotides: TGTGCCAGCAGTGGCTATGGCTACACCTTC.

The rearrangement uses TRBV7-9 and TRBJ2-1, with TRBD2 identical over 10 bases. CDR1 SEHNR and CDR2 FQNEAQ come from the germline V gene (reference sequence). The CDR3 is 17 residues long. The junction had 17 bases not matched to a gene; V was cut back by 8 bases and J by 7 bases. The CDR3 is CASGPRRLAGERNEQFF. The CDR3 coding sequence is TGTGCCAGCGGCCCAAGACGTCTAGCGGGAGAGAGGAATGAGCAGTTCTTC. Variable domain in full (rest from reference TRBV7-9 and TRBJ2-1): DTGVSQNPRHKITKRGQNVTFRCDPISEHNRLYWYRQTLGQGPEFLTYFQNEAQLEKSRLLSDRFSAERPKGSFSTLEIQRTEQGDSAMYLCASGPRRLAGERNEQFFGPGTRLTVL.

Notes on this clonotype: A far larger clone is just one base off, so this is likely a read error. V and J are TRBV12-3 or TRBV12-4 and TRBJ1-1; tentatively, D is TRBD1 (5 bases). The CDR3 length is 13 residues. V lost 6 bases and J lost 1, with 9 bases in between. The CDR3 coding sequence is TGTGCCAGCAGGCGGGGACCGAACACTGAAGCTTTCTTT. Amino acids: CASRRGPNTEAFF.

This clonotype showed up just a few times. This sequence may be a read error, since a much larger clone differs from it by one base. V gene TRBV7-9 combines with J gene TRBJ2-1; the D call may be TRBD1 or TRBD2 (5 bases each). Between the trimmed V and J ends, which lost 2 bases and 6 bases, there was a span of 8 bases. The CDR3 covers 13 residues. From germline, CDR1 is SEHNR and CDR2 FQNEAQ (reference sequence). The CDR3 here is CASSLPGTNEQFF. In nucleotides, the CDR3 is TGTGCCAGCAGCTTACCAGGGACCAATGAGCAGTTCTTC. The whole variable domain, filled in from reference TRBV7-9 and TRBJ2-1, reads DTGVSQNPRHKITKRGQNVTFRCDPISEHNRLYWYRQTLGQGPEFLTYFQNEAQLEKSRLLSDRFSAERPKGSFSTLEIQRTEQGDSAMYLCASSLPGTNEQFFGPGTRLTVL.

This clonotype was observed many times. This chain connects TRBV20-1 to TRBJ2-3; maybe TRBD2 (7 bases). Deletions cut 6 bases from V and 6 bases from J, with 25 bases between. CDR1 is DFQATT, CDR2 SNEGSKA, per germline (reference sequence). The CDR3 is made up of 16 amino acids. The CDR3: CSAITGGGAGSDTQYF. Here the CDR3 DNA reads TGCAGTGCCATAACGGGTGGGGGGGCCGGAAGTGATACGCAGTATTTT.

This clonotype was detected a few times. The CDR3 nucleotides are TGTGCCAGCCAACTAAGGACCGGGGAGCTGTTTTTT. Translation: CASQLRTGELFF. The J gene is TRBJ2-2, the V gene TRBV2; D is uncertain. This CDR3 is 12 amino acids long. The ends were cut back, 8 bases at V and 5 bases at J, with 9 bases in the middle. CDR1 and CDR2 from the germline V gene are SNHLY and FYNNEI.

This clonotype showed up many times. This chain links TRBV6-1 with TRBJ2-7; tentatively, D is TRBD2 (6 bases). V lost 6 bases, J lost 0 bases, and 12 bases lay in between. CDR3 length: 14 residues. In germline, CDR1 is MNHNS, CDR2 SASEGT. CDR3 sequence reads: CASRKEGLSYEQYF. DNA for the CDR3: TGTGCCAGCAGGAAGGAGGGGCTCTCCTACGAGCAGTACTTC.

This clonotype was detected many times. This sequence joins TRBV20-1 and TRBJ2-5, with a possible D match to TRBD2 (5 bases). This CDR3 spans 14 amino acids. Trimming removed 3 bases at V and 2 bases at J, with 13 bases between. Germline lookup yields CDR1 DFQATT and CDR2 SNEGSKA (reference sequence). The CDR3 DNA sequence: TGCAGTGCTAGTCCGTTAGCGACGCAAGAGACCCAGTACTTC. Its translation: CSASPLATQETQYF.

This clonotype has just a few counts. The J gene is TRBJ2-2, the V gene TRBV14; TRBD1 matches 8 bases. The CDR3 consists of 16 residues. Trimming removed 10 bases from V and 1 base from J; junction bases left unmatched: 11. Germline V lookup: CDR1 SGHDN, CDR2 FVKESK. The CDR3 nucleotides read TGTGCCATCCACAGGGGGACATTCAAGAACACCGGGGAGCTGTTTTTT. Translation gives CAIHRGTFKNTGELFF.

In this sample, this clonotype turned up many times. Mismatch with germline at one junction end may stem from a read error. This chain links TRBV20-1 with TRBJ2-1, with 12 bases aligning to TRBD2. The V gene's germline CDR1 is DFQATT and CDR2 SNEGSKA (reference sequence). The CDR3 is made up of 12 amino acids. As DNA, the CDR3 is TGCAGTACTAGCGGGGGGTATGGTGAGCAGTTCTTC. Its protein product is CSTSGGYGEQFF.

This chain connects TRBV29-1 to TRBJ2-7; 7 bases are a match to TRBD1. The germline gives CDR1 SQVTM, CDR2 ANQGSEA. The CDR3 contains 11 residues. V shed 6 bases, J shed 3 bases, and the junction held 2 bases outside the gene matches. The chain's CDR3 is CSVDRDYEQYF. The CDR3 coding sequence is TGCAGCGTCGACAGGGACTACGAGCAGTACTTC.

This clonotype was recorded many times. The rearrangement links TRBV20-1 to TRBJ1-1, with TRBD1 as a possible D gene (5 bases). Germline CDR1 DFQATT, CDR2 SNEGSKA (reference sequence). The length of the CDR3 is 14 residues. V shed 2 bases and J shed 1 base, with 11 bases lying between them. CDR3 amino acids: CSARTGERNTEAFF. CDR3 nucleotide sequence: TGCAGTGCTAGAACAGGAGAAAGGAACACTGAAGCTTTCTTT.

This clonotype was observed at least ten times. The gene calls are TRBV18 and TRBJ1-4; a weak D match, TRBD1 (5 bases). The CDR3 loop spans 14 amino acids. The V end lost 8 bases, the J end lost 8 bases, and 18 bases lay between the germline ends. Germline assignment: CDR1 KGHSH and CDR2 LQKENI. The CDR3 DNA is TGTGCCAGCAGCCTTAGCGGGGGAGTCGAAAAACTGTTTTTT. Translation gives CASSLSGGVEKLFF.

As regards this clonotype: Mismatch with germline at one junction end may stem from a read error. The chain links TRBV7-7 to TRBJ2-5, with a possible D match to TRBD2 (5 bases). Germline V gene sequence: CDR1 SSHAT, CDR2 FNYEAQ (reference sequence). The CDR3 contains 13 residues. CDR3 region: CASSLGLAETQYF. CDR3 nucleotides: TGTGCTAGCAGCTTAGGATTAGCGGAGACCCAGTACTTC.

This clonotype occurred many times. V gene TRBV3-1 combines with J gene TRBJ2-1; D call uncertain. The V end was cut by 2 bases, the J end by 8 bases, with 4 bases between. The CDR3 length is 11 residues. In germline, CDR1 is LGHDT, CDR2 YNNKEL (reference sequence). The CDR3 nucleotides read TGTGCCAGCAGCCAATCCCATGAGCAGTTCTTC. Protein: CASSQSHEQFF.

The chain links TRBV7-2 to TRBJ2-7, with D perhaps given as TRBD1 or TRBD2 (5 bases each). Trimming cost V 5 bases and J 4 bases, with 21 bases left between them. CDR1 and CDR2 (germline): SGHTA, FQGNSA. The CDR3 is made up of 16 amino acids. CDR3 nucleotides: TGTGCCAGCAGCCGAGAGTGGGGGATTTCCGCGTACGAGCAGTACTTC. Amino acid sequence: CASSREWGISAYEQYF.

This clonotype was picked up many times. DNA for the CDR3: TGTGCCAGCAGCTTTTCAGGGGGCTACACCTTC. This sequence encodes CASSFSGGYTF. The chain carries TRBV3-1 and TRBJ1-2; D is possibly TRBD1 (5 bases). The germline gives CDR1 LGHDT, CDR2 YNNKEL (reference sequence). The CDR3 totals 11 residues. V dropped 5 bases and J dropped 8 bases, with 9 bases sitting between them.

This clonotype was observed many times. The chain carries TRBV5-1 and TRBJ2-7, with D perhaps TRBD2 (5 bases). CDR3 length: 12 residues. V lost 6 bases and J 4 bases, leaving 11 bases between the germline ends. From germline, CDR1 is SGHRS and CDR2 YFSETQ. In nucleotides, the CDR3 is TGCGCCAGCAAGCGGACGCAATACGAGCAGTACTTC. Encoded protein: CASKRTQYEQYF.

This clonotype was detected many times. The chain couples TRBV5-1 to TRBJ1-2; no clear D. V lost 0 bases to trimming and J lost 4 bases, with 19 bases between them. The CDR3 extends over 17 amino acids. CDR1 is SGHRS and CDR2 is YFSETQ in the germline V gene. The CDR3 protein is CASSLGRREGLGYGYTF. CDR3 nucleotides: TGCGCCAGCAGCTTGGGCCGAAGGGAGGGCCTCGGCTATGGCTACACCTTC.

The rearrangement links TRBV4-2 to TRBJ1-2, with TRBD1 matching over 11 bases. The CDR3 length is 18 residues. Germline CDR1 reads LGHNA; CDR2 reads YNFKEQ. J was trimmed by 8 bases and V by 4 bases; bases with no gene match: 18. The CDR3 nucleotides read TGTGCCAGCAGCCGAGATCTTCAGGCGGTCGGGACAGGGGGGGGCTACACCTTC. Its protein is CASSRDLQAVGTGGGYTF.

This chain joins TRBV25-1 and TRBJ2-7; D gene ambiguous. The ends were cut back, 9 bases at V and 3 bases at J, with 9 bases in the middle. Germline CDR1 MGHDK, CDR2 SYGVNS. This CDR3 contains 11 residues. The CDR3 coding sequence is TGTGCCAGTGAGATGAACTACGAGCAGTACTTC. Protein product: CASEMNYEQYF.

This clonotype was counted at least ten times. The CDR3 region is CASMMYTVVETQYF. The CDR3 DNA reads as TGTGCCAGCATGATGTATACTGTCGTAGAGACCCAGTACTTC. The chain is built from TRBV5-8 and TRBJ2-5, with no clear D. V was cut by 6 bases and J by 4 bases, with 16 bases left in between. The CDR3 totals 14 residues. In germline, CDR1 is SGHTS, CDR2 YDEGEE.

This clonotype was seen repeatedly, ten times or more. The chain couples TRBV3-1 to TRBJ1-5, with 7 bases identical to TRBD1. The CDR3 totals 15 residues. Germline lookup yields CDR1 LGHDT and CDR2 YNNKEL (reference sequence). V gave up 6 bases and J gave up 0 bases; unmatched junction bases: 5. Written as DNA, the CDR3 is TGTGCCAGCAGACAGGGGATCTATAGCAATCAGCCCCAGCATTTT. Translating it yields CASRQGIYSNQPQHF.

This clonotype was seen a handful of times. V and J are TRBV20-1 and TRBJ1-3; no clear D. Trimming stripped 3 bases from V and 2 bases from J, with 11 bases between. Germline values: CDR1 DFQATT, CDR2 SNEGSKA (reference sequence). The CDR3 has 14 residues. The CDR3 DNA sequence: TGCAGTGCTAGCAGCCAGGATGCTGGAAACACCATATATTTT. As protein: CSASSQDAGNTIYF.

At least ten counts were recorded for this clonotype. The chain recombines TRBV7-9 with TRBJ1-4, with D possibly matching TRBD1 (5 bases). The CDR3 totals 15 residues. Trimming pared 0 bases from V and 10 bases from J, leaving 15 bases between. Germline loops: CDR1 SEHNR, CDR2 FQNEAQ (reference sequence). This chain's CDR3 is CASSLATTGMAKLFF. CDR3 coding DNA: TGTGCCAGCAGCTTAGCGACTACAGGAATGGCAAAACTGTTTTTT.

The table lists this clonotype with many counts. The chain joins TRBV18 to TRBJ2-5; weak D call: TRBD1 (6 bases). Trimming took 4 bases from V and 5 from J, leaving 11 bases between them. This CDR3 spans 13 amino acids. Germline CDR1 is KGHSH and CDR2 is LQKENI. CDR3 nucleotide sequence: TGTGCCAGCTCACAGGGACATCAGGAGACCCAGTACTTC. Protein sequence: CASSQGHQETQYF.

At least ten counts were recorded for this clonotype. The gene calls are TRBV7-9 and TRBJ1-6; 7 bases are a match to TRBD1. V gave up 6 bases and J gave up 4 bases; unmatched junction bases: 6. CDR3 length: 15 amino acids. Germline V gene lookup returns CDR1 SEHNR and CDR2 FQNEAQ (reference sequence). The CDR3 nucleotides read TGTGCCAGCAGAAAAGGGGGCAGATATAATTCACCCCTCCACTTT. Protein product: CASRKGGRYNSPLHF.